Each of the 25 T cell receptor beta chains below was sequenced from the same sample in a study of blood T cell repertoires in COVID-19. Here immunoSEQ multiplex PCR was the method, and the copy in TCRdb shows in-frame clones only, minus some. The sample consists of under 200,000 clones, around four fifths of them appearing once. The sequenced sample was peripheral blood. Receptors originate from a woman older than 75 with COVID-19, enrolled during active disease.

V gene TRBV5-1 combines with J gene TRBJ2-5; 10 positions match TRBD2. The V gene end was trimmed by 0 bases and the J gene end by 2 bases; junction bases not matched to a gene: 4. The CDR3 loop spans 16 amino acids. Germline CDR1 is SGHRS and CDR2 is YFSETQ. CDR3 in DNA: TGCGCCAGCAGCTTGGTTGGGACTAGCGTACAAGAGACCCAGTACTTC. It is translated as CASSLVGTSVQETQYF.

The V and J genes are TRBV7-2 and TRBJ2-3; 7 bases match TRBD1. Germline V gene lookup returns CDR1 SGHTA and CDR2 FQGNSA. V trimming: 5 bases; J trimming: 0 bases; junction bases outside the gene matches: 11. The CDR3 is made up of 17 amino acids. CDR3 DNA: TGTGCCAGCAGCCCCAGGGGGATCCGAACTAGCACAGATACGCAGTATTTT. This gives the protein CASSPRGIRTSTDTQYF. Looking up the rest from reference TRBV7-2 and TRBJ2-3 gives the full variable domain: GAGVSQSPSNKVTEKGKDVELRCDPISGHTALYWYRQSLGQGLEFLIYFQGNSAPDKSGLPSDRFSAERTGGSVSTLTIQRTQQEDSAVYLCASSPRGIRTSTDTQYFGPGTRLTVL.

The chain combines TRBV11-2 with TRBJ1-2; D may be TRBD1 (5 bases). V shed 6 bases and J shed 5 bases, with 19 bases lying between them. CDR1 and CDR2 from the germline V gene are SGHAT and FQNNGV. The CDR3 has 15 residues. The DNA of the CDR3 is TGTGCCAGCAGTCCATTTGCCGTGCAGGGATATGGCTACACCTTC. Translation: CASSPFAVQGYGYTF. Based on the CDR3 plus reference TRBV11-2 and TRBJ1-2, the full variable domain is EAGVAQSPRYKIIEKRQSVAFWCNPISGHATLYWYQQILGQGPKLLIQFQNNGVVDDSQLPKDRFSAERLKGVDSTLKIQPAKLEDSAVYLCASSPFAVQGYGYTFGSGTRLTVV.

This clone was recorded once. The genes are TRBV19 and TRBJ2-7; perhaps TRBD1 as D (6 bases). The germline V gene has CDR1 LNHDA and CDR2 SQIVND (reference sequence). V gave up 5 bases and J gave up 2 bases, with 10 bases separating them. The CDR3 loop spans 13 amino acids. CDR3 amino acids: CASSSTGTYEQYF. Here the CDR3 DNA reads TGTGCCAGTAGTTCGACAGGTACCTACGAGCAGTACTTC.

The chain joins TRBV7-3 to TRBJ2-2; tentative D call: TRBD2 (6 bases). V dropped 5 bases and J dropped 5 bases, with 15 bases sitting between them. The V gene's germline CDR1 is SGHTA and CDR2 FQGTGA. The CDR3 is 15 residues long. CDR3 nucleotide sequence: TGTGCCAGCAGCCTCGGCGCAGGGAGGACCGGGGAGCTGTTTTTT. Amino acid sequence: CASSLGAGRTGELFF.

The chain combines TRBV5-1 with TRBJ2-3; TRBD1 is a possible D gene (5 bases). Between the trimmed V and J ends, which lost 2 bases and 2 bases, there was a span of 12 bases. Germline loops: CDR1 SGHRS, CDR2 YFSETQ. The CDR3 is made up of 15 amino acids. The CDR3, as DNA: TGCGCCAGCAGCTTCCCCTTAGGGGACACAGATACGCAGTATTTT. Translation: CASSFPLGDTDTQYF.

The chain employs TRBV11-2 and TRBJ2-1; 11 bases fit TRBD2. The trim removed 0 bases at V and 6 bases at J, leaving 4 bases unmatched. This CDR3 has 16 amino acids. CDR1 SGHAT and CDR2 FQNNGV come from the germline V gene. CDR3 region: CASSLDLAGGGNEQFF. The CDR3 region has the DNA TGTGCCAGCAGCTTAGACCTAGCGGGAGGTGGCAATGAGCAGTTCTTC.

The V call is TRBV27, the J call TRBJ2-7; TRBD1 agrees at 10 bases. V trimming: 2 bases; J trimming: 9 bases; junction bases outside the gene matches: 4. Germline CDR1 reads MNHEY; CDR2 reads SMNVEV (reference sequence). The CDR3 consists of 13 residues. This chain's CDR3 is CASSLGTGVPQYF. In DNA, the CDR3 is TGTGCCAGCAGTTTAGGGACAGGGGTACCGCAGTACTTC.

The chain employs TRBV27 and TRBJ1-3; 8 bases match TRBD1. The CDR3 covers 16 residues. V lost 5 bases and J lost 2; bases outside the gene matches: 8. The germline V gene encodes CDR1 MNHEY and CDR2 SMNVEV (reference sequence). CDR3 sequence reads: CASSPGTGSPGNTIYF. DNA for the CDR3: TGTGCCAGCAGTCCCGGGACAGGCTCCCCTGGAAACACCATATATTTT.

The chain is built from TRBV10-3 and TRBJ2-4; 7 nucleotides agree with TRBD2. The CDR3 has 15 residues. V lost 2 bases to trimming and J lost 7 bases; unmatched junction nucleotides: 8. Germline V CDR1 and CDR2: ENHRY, SYGVKD. CDR3 in DNA: TGTGCCATCAGTGAGGGGGGGGTAGTCTTGAACATTCAGTACTTC. Residues: CAISEGGVVLNIQYF.

The chain joins TRBV7-9 to TRBJ1-2, with 8 bases aligning to TRBD1. Germline V gene lookup returns CDR1 SEHNR and CDR2 FQNEAQ (reference sequence). After removal of 1 base from V and 9 bases from J, the junction contained 4 bases not matched to a gene. The CDR3 covers 13 residues. Written as DNA, the CDR3 is TGTGCCAGCAGCTTAGGGACAGGGCATAGCTACACCTTC. Translation gives CASSLGTGHSYTF.

The genes are TRBV5-5 and TRBJ2-3, with 9 bases aligning to TRBD1. Trimming took 3 bases from V and 0 from J; bases not matched to a gene: 5. The germline gives CDR1 SGHKS, CDR2 YYEKEE (reference sequence). The CDR3 runs 16 residues. The CDR3 region has the DNA TGTGCCAGCAGCTCCCGGGACAGGGTTAGCACAGATACGCAGTATTTT. Amino acids: CASSSRDRVSTDTQYF.

The CDR3 DNA is TGTGCCAGTAGAGGGGGGACAGGGGACTACGAGCAGTACTTC. This sequence encodes CASRGGTGDYEQYF. J is TRBJ2-7 and V is TRBV19; the match to TRBD1 covers 10 bases. This CDR3 has 14 amino acids. The germline V gene encodes CDR1 LNHDA and CDR2 SQIVND (reference sequence). V shed 6 bases, J shed 3 bases, and the junction held 5 bases outside the gene matches.

The chain has TRBV6-1 and TRBJ2-7, with 8 nucleotides matching TRBD2. The CDR3 runs to 14 residues. J gave up 5 bases and V 2 bases, and 5 bases lay outside the gene matches. CDR1 is MNHNS and CDR2 is SASEGT in the germline V gene. In DNA, the CDR3 is TGTGCCAGCAGTGAAACGTCGGGGGGGGACGAGCAGTACTTC. Protein sequence: CASSETSGGDEQYF.

This chain links TRBV28 with TRBJ2-3, with D possibly TRBD2 on 6 matching bases. Germline-derived CDR1 and CDR2 are MDHEN and SYDVKM. The CDR3 contains 12 residues. The ends were cut back, 4 bases at V and 9 bases at J, with 11 bases in the middle. The CDR3 is CASSSGGWTQYF. CDR3 nucleotides: TGTGCCAGCAGTTCCGGGGGTTGGACGCAGTATTTT.

V is TRBV4-2 and J is TRBJ1-1; the D gene is possibly TRBD1 (6 bases). The germline V gene has CDR1 LGHNA and CDR2 YNFKEQ. This CDR3 comprises 15 residues. Trimming cost V 2 bases and J 0 bases, with 10 bases left between them. Here the CDR3 reads CASSQTGQLNTEAFF. The CDR3 coding sequence is TGTGCCAGCAGCCAAACTGGACAGCTGAACACTGAAGCTTTCTTT.

The CDR3 DNA sequence: TGTGCCAGCAGTGTTGAGGTGGTCGGGGAGCTGTTTTTT. Translated, it gives CASSVEVVGELFF. This chain uses TRBV12-3 or TRBV12-4 with TRBJ2-2; unclear D gene. The CDR3 is made up of 13 amino acids. V was cut by 5 bases and J by 7 bases, with 11 bases left in between.

The chain joins TRBV5-1 to TRBJ2-1, with 7 bases aligning to TRBD2. The CDR3 spans 16 residues. Unmatched junction bases numbered 9, after V lost 0 bases and J lost 6 bases. The germline CDR1 and CDR2 sequences are SGHRS and YFSETQ. The DNA for the CDR3 is TGCGCCAGCAGCTTGGTAATCGCTAGCGGTACCAATGAGCAGTTCTTC. Its protein product is CASSLVIASGTNEQFF.

This rearrangement joins TRBV28 to TRBJ2-3; maybe TRBD1 (6 bases). V gave up 7 bases and J gave up 3 bases, with 14 bases separating them. The CDR3 covers 14 residues. From germline, CDR1 is MDHEN and CDR2 SYDVKM. CDR3 coding DNA: TGTGCCAGCATAGCCCTCACAGGGACAGATACGCAGTATTTT. Its translation: CASIALTGTDTQYF. Together with reference TRBV28 and TRBJ2-3, the CDR3 gives the full variable domain: DVKVTQSSRYLVKRTGEKVFLECVQDMDHENMFWYRQDPGLGLRLIYFSYDVKMKEKGDIPEGYSVSREKKERFSLILESASTNQTSMYLCASIALTGTDTQYFGPGTRLTVL.

The chain carries TRBV3-1 (or the pseudogene TRBV3-2) and TRBJ2-2, with 14 bases that match TRBD2. This CDR3 is built from 17 residues. The V segment lost 5 bases and the J segment 5 bases; nucleotides outside the gene matches: 7. Germline V gene data show CDR1 as LGHDT and CDR2 as YNNKEL (reference sequence). This CDR3 reads CASSYMTSGGGTGELFF. CDR3 DNA sequence: TGTGCCAGCAGCTACATGACTAGCGGGGGGGGAACCGGGGAGCTGTTTTTT.

The rearrangement links TRBV7-4 to TRBJ1-5; 7 positions agree with TRBD1. From germline, CDR1 is SGHVT and CDR2 SQSDAQ. V shed 5 bases and J 2 bases; nucleotides not matched to a gene: 12. The CDR3 length is 17 residues. The chain's CDR3 is CASSRGNTGARNQPQHF. Written as DNA, the CDR3 is TGTGCCAGCAGCCGAGGCAATACAGGGGCCCGCAATCAGCCCCAGCATTTT. Filled out from reference TRBV7-4 and TRBJ1-5, the complete variable domain reads GAGVSQSPRYKVAKRGRDVALRCDSISGHVTLYWYRQTLGQGSEVLTYSQSDAQRDKSGRPSGRFSAERPERSVSTLKIQRTEQGDSAVYLCASSRGNTGARNQPQHFGDGTRLSIL.

The chain couples TRBV27 to TRBJ2-7, with 10 bases matching TRBD1. With 4 bases clipped from V and 5 bases from J, the junction kept 8 bases outside the gene matches. The CDR3 is 15 amino acids. Germline V gene lookup returns CDR1 MNHEY and CDR2 SMNVEV (reference sequence). This CDR3 reads CASSSSGTGVHEQYF. The CDR3 bases are TGTGCCAGCAGTTCTTCCGGGACAGGGGTACACGAGCAGTACTTC.

V usage is TRBV2 and J usage is TRBJ1-5; 7 nucleotides align to TRBD1. CDR1 and CDR2 (germline): SNHLY, FYNNEI. The trim removed 5 bases at V and 2 bases at J, leaving 9 bases unmatched. The CDR3 runs to 16 residues. For the CDR3, the DNA is TGTGCCAGCAGTCGACAGGGCGGAAGTGGCAATCAGCCCCAGCATTTT. Encoded protein: CASSRQGGSGNQPQHF.

The V and J genes are TRBV2 and TRBJ1-1; 8 positions agree with TRBD1. The CDR3 has 16 amino acids. The germline gives CDR1 SNHLY, CDR2 FYNNEI. The V gene end was trimmed by 6 bases and the J gene end by 4 bases; junction bases not matched to a gene: 13. CDR3 in amino acids: CASRTDRAIRATEAFF. The CDR3 nucleotides read TGTGCCAGCAGGACGGACAGGGCTATACGAGCCACTGAAGCTTTCTTT. Together with reference TRBV2 and TRBJ1-1, the CDR3 gives the full variable domain: EPEVTQTPSHQVTQMGQEVILRCVPISNHLYFYWYRQILGQKVEFLVSFYNNEISEKSEIFDDQFSVERPDGSNFTLKIRSTKLEDSAMYFCASRTDRAIRATEAFFGQGTRLTVV.

The chain employs TRBV5-1 and TRBJ2-7; tentative D call: TRBD1 (5 bases). Trimming took off 7 bases at V and 0 bases at J, with 14 bases between the two ends. Germline V gives CDR1 SGHRS, CDR2 YFSETQ. The CDR3 spans 14 residues. Here the CDR3 reads CASCGAPSSYEQYF. In DNA, the CDR3 is TGCGCCAGCTGTGGGGCCCCTAGCTCCTACGAGCAGTACTTC.